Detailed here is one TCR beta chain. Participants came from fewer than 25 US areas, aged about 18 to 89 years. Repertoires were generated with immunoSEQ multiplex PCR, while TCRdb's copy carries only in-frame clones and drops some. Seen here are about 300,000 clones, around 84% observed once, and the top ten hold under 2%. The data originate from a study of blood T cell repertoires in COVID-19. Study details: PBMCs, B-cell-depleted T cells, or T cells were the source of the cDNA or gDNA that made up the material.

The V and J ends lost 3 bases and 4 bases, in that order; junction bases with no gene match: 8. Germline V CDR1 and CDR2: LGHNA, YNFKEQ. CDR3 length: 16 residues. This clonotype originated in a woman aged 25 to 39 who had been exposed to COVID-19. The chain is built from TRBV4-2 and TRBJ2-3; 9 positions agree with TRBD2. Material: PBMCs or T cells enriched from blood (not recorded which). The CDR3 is CASSQRRGGVADTQYF. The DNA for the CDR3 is TGTGCCAGCAGCCAGCGGCGGGGGGGAGTCGCAGATACGCAGTATTTT.